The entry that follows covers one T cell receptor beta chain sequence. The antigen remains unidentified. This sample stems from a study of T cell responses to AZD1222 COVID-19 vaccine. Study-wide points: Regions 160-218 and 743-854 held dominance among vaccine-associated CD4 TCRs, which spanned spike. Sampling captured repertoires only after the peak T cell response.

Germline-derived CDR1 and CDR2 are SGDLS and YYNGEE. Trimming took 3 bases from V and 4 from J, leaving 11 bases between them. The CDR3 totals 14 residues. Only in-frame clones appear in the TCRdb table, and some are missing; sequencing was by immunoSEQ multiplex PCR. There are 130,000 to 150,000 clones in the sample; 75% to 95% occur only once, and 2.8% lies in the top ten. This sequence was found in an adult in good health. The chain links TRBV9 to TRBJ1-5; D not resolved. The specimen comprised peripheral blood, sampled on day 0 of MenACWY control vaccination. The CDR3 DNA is TGTGCCAGCAGCGAAGGTACATCGAATCAGCCCCAGCATTTT. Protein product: CASSEGTSNQPQHF.